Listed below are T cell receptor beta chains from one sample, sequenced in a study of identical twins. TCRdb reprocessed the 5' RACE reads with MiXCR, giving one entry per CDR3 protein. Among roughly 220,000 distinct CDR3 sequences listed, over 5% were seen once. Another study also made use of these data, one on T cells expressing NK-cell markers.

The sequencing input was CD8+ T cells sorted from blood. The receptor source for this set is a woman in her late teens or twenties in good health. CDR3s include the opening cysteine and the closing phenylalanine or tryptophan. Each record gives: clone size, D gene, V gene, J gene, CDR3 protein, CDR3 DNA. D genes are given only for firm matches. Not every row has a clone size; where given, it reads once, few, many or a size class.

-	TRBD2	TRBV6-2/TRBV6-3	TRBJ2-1	CASSIQAGPYNEQFF	TGTGCCAGCAGTATACAAGCGGGGCCTTACAATGAGCAGTTCTTC
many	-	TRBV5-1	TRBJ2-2	CASSQLTGELFF	TGCGCCAGCAGCCAACTTACCGGGGAGCTGTTTTTT
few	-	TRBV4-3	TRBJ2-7	CASSHALSSYEQYF	TGCGCCAGCAGCCATGCTTTATCTTCCTACGAGCAGTACTTC
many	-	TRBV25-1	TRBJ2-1	CASSESGGGADNEQFF	TGTGCCAGCAGTGAATCAGGAGGGGGGGCCGACAATGAGCAGTTCTTC
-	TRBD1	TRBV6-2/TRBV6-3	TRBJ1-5	CASRTGLYSNQPQHF	TGTGCCAGCAGGACAGGGCTTTATAGCAATCAGCCCCAGCATTTT
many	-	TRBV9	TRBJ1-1	CASSAGGGGTEAFF	TGTGCCAGCAGCGCGGGGGGAGGGGGCACTGAAGCTTTCTTT
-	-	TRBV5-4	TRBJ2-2	CASGSGLPTGELFF	TGTGCCAGCGGCTCCGGGCTCCCCACCGGGGAACTGTTTTTT
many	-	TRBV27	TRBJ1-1	CASSGRDFEAFF	TGTGCCAGCAGTGGGAGAGACTTTGAAGCTTTCTTT
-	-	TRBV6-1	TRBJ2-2	CASTNTWGAGGELFF	TGTGCCAGCACCAACACGTGGGGGGCCGGAGGGGAGCTGTTTTTT
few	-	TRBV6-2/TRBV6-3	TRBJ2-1	CASSTADYNEQFF	TGTGCCAGCAGTACCGCGGACTACAATGAGCAGTTCTTC